These 6 T cell receptor beta chains share one sample of origin, sequenced in a study of cytomegalovirus exposure and HLA in healthy donors. This PCR relied on a set of 60 Vbeta primers and 13 Jbeta primers. Measured with immunoSEQ multiplex PCR; TCRdb has only the in-frame clones, and not every one. The sample includes 100,000 to 150,000 clones, over 75% of them seen just once. Specimen: PBMCs. Source of these receptors: a boy younger than 18 in good health and CMV-seronegative.

This chain links TRBV7-9 with TRBJ1-2; TRBD1 agrees at 12 bases. CDR3 length equals 14 residues. Germline V CDR1 and CDR2: SEHNR, FQNEAQ (reference sequence). V lost 4 bases, J lost 8 bases, and 5 bases stayed unmatched. Written as DNA, the CDR3 is TGTGCCAGCAGCTGGGGACAGGGGGCGCGGGGCTACACCTTC. Translated, it gives CASSWGQGARGYTF.

This chain uses TRBV7-9 with TRBJ2-1, with 12 bases aligning to TRBD2. The length of the CDR3 is 15 residues. Germline assignment: CDR1 SEHNR and CDR2 FQNEAQ (reference sequence). V lost 5 bases and J lost 7; bases outside the gene matches: 6. The CDR3 DNA is TGTGCCAGCAGCCCGCCGACTAGCGGGAGTAATGAGCAGTTCTTC. Protein: CASSPPTSGSNEQFF.

The V and J genes are TRBV5-6 and TRBJ2-3; no reliable D call. Germline-derived CDR1 and CDR2 are SGHDT and YYEEEE. The CDR3 runs to 14 residues. Trimming left V 1 base short and J 0 bases short, with 6 bases between. DNA of the CDR3: TGTGCCAGCAGCTTGTGGGCTAGCACAGATACGCAGTATTTT. Translated: CASSLWASTDTQYF.

The chain employs TRBV15 and TRBJ2-7; 11 bases match TRBD1. The CDR3 runs 13 residues. V lost 3 bases, J lost 6 bases, and 1 base stayed unmatched. The germline V gene encodes CDR1 LNHNV and CDR2 YYDKDF (reference sequence). The CDR3 nucleotides read TGTGCCACCAGCAGGGACAGGGGGCGCGAGCAGTACTTC. Amino acid sequence: CATSRDRGREQYF.

The chain has TRBV27 and TRBJ2-7; 9 bases align to TRBD2. Trimming took 4 bases from V and 3 from J; bases not matched to a gene: 7. This CDR3 contains 15 residues. CDR1 and CDR2 from the germline V gene are MNHEY and SMNVEV (reference sequence). The CDR3 is CASSSLAGDFYEQYF. In DNA, the CDR3 is TGTGCCAGCAGTTCCTTAGCGGGAGACTTCTACGAGCAGTACTTC.

The chain combines TRBV6-5 with TRBJ2-7, with 9 bases fitting TRBD1. The CDR3 has 15 residues. The J segment lost 3 bases and the V segment lost 6 bases, leaving 9 bases of the junction unmatched. Germline V gives CDR1 MNHEY, CDR2 SVGAGI. This chain's CDR3 is CASRGPPDRGYEQYF. CDR3 nucleotide sequence: TGTGCCAGCAGGGGACCCCCGGACAGGGGCTACGAGCAGTACTTC.